This is a list of T cell receptor beta chains from one sample in a study of shared clonotypes between healthy human individuals. The assay was immunoSEQ multiplex PCR, and TCRdb's table has in-frame clones only and misses some. The table has fewer than 850,000 clones, 90% to 98% seen once. Sequencing input: naive CD8+ T cells sorted from blood. These receptors were taken from a man aged 25 to 45 in good health. Each CDR3 is given with its conserved first and last residue. A D gene is named only where the DNA matches it firmly. For some rows the clone size is stated as once, few or many, or as a class when expanded; others skip it.

V: TRBV1
size: -
J: TRBJ1-4
D: -
DNA: TGCACCAGCAGCCGAGCAGTACTATTGGTGGCGCCGGGTGAAAAACTGTTTTTT
CDR3: CTSSRAVLLVAPGEKLFF

V: TRBV2
size: -
J: TRBJ2-7
D: -
DNA: TGTGCCAGCAGCCCCGGGCAGGGCTCCTACGAGCAGTACTTC
CDR3: CASSPGQGSYEQYF

V: TRBV15
size: -
J: TRBJ2-1
D: -
DNA: TGTGCCACCAGCAGCGACTCTAGAGCAAAGTTCTTC
CDR3: CATSSDSRAKFF

V: TRBV6-5
size: -
J: TRBJ2-7
D: -
DNA: TGTGCCAGCAGTTACTCTCCACAGGGCGGCTACGAGCAGTACTTC
CDR3: CASSYSPQGGYEQYF

V: TRBV27
size: -
J: TRBJ2-7
D: -
DNA: TGTGCCAGCAGTTTGAAAGATATCTACGAGCAGTACTTC
CDR3: CASSLKDIYEQYF

V: TRBV7-9
size: -
J: TRBJ1-1
D: TRBD1
DNA: TGTGCCAGCAGCTTAGCGGGACAGGGGGCGCATACTGAAGCTTTCTTT
CDR3: CASSLAGQGAHTEAFF

V: TRBV30
size: -
J: TRBJ1-3
D: -
DNA: TGTGCCTGGAGTGTTGCCGATGTTGGAAACACCATATATTTT
CDR3: CAWSVADVGNTIYF

V: TRBV28
size: -
J: TRBJ2-1
D: -
DNA: TGTGCCAGCAGTTACGACGGGGCCCAGGGGTTCTTC
CDR3: CASSYDGAQGFF

V: TRBV10-2
size: -
J: TRBJ2-5
D: -
DNA: TGCGCCAGCAGTGAGTCACCCCCTCAAGAGACCCAGTACTTC
CDR3: CASSESPPQETQYF

V: TRBV7-9
size: -
J: TRBJ2-7
D: TRBD1
DNA: TGTGCCAGCAGCTTGAACCCGGGACAGAGCTACGAGCAGTACTTC
CDR3: CASSLNPGQSYEQYF

V: TRBV7-9
size: -
J: TRBJ2-5
D: TRBD2
DNA: TGTGCCAGCAGCGGGACTAGCGGGAGTTATTTTCGGGAGACCCAGTACTTC
CDR3: CASSGTSGSYFRETQYF

V: TRBV9
size: -
J: TRBJ2-1
D: TRBD2
DNA: TGTGCCAGCAGCGTAGCTCCGGGACTAGCGGGGGTGAGCTCCTACAATGAGCAGTTCTTC
CDR3: CASSVAPGLAGVSSYNEQFF

V: TRBV2
size: -
J: TRBJ2-3
D: TRBD2
DNA: TGTGCCAGCAGTGAAGTCGGTAGCGGGAGGGGGGCAGATACGCAGTATTTT
CDR3: CASSEVGSGRGADTQYF

V: TRBV6-6
size: -
J: TRBJ2-7
D: -
DNA: TGTGCCAGCAGTTACTCGAACTCTTACGAGCAGTACTTC
CDR3: CASSYSNSYEQYF

V: TRBV28
size: once
J: TRBJ1-4
D: -
DNA: TGTGCCAGCAGTGCCCTGGGGAGGGCCCTACCTTCTAATGAAAAACTGTTTTTT
CDR3: CASSALGRALPSNEKLFF

V: TRBV4-3
size: -
J: TRBJ2-7
D: -
DNA: TGCGCCAGCAGCCAAGGGGGAGGATTGGGCGAGCAGTACTTC
CDR3: CASSQGGGLGEQYF

V: TRBV7-9
size: -
J: TRBJ1-1
D: TRBD1
DNA: TGTGCCAGCAGCGCACCCCCGGGGGGGCAGGGGGTTGGAGAAGCTTTCTTT
CDR3: CASSAPPGGQGVGEAFF

V: TRBV7-3
size: -
J: TRBJ1-1
D: -
DNA: TGTGCCAGCAGCTTAGAAGGTCTGGGGGCGACTGAAGCTTTCTTT
CDR3: CASSLEGLGATEAFF

V: TRBV6-5
size: -
J: TRBJ1-2
D: TRBD1
DNA: TGTGCCAGCAACCCAAGGGACAGGGGGCGAGGCTACACCTTC
CDR3: CASNPRDRGRGYTF

V: TRBV6-5
size: -
J: TRBJ2-6
D: TRBD1
DNA: TGTGCCAGCGACCTGACAGGGTCAGGGGCCAACGTCCTGACTTTC
CDR3: CASDLTGSGANVLTF

V: TRBV30
size: once
J: TRBJ2-7
D: -
DNA: TGTGCCTGGAGCGAATTGGGATGGCAGTACTTC
CDR3: CAWSELGWQYF

V: TRBV7-6
size: -
J: TRBJ2-3
D: TRBD2
DNA: TGTGCCAGCAGCTTAGCAGCGGGAGGGACCACAGATACGCAGTATTTT
CDR3: CASSLAAGGTTDTQYF

V: TRBV5-4
size: -
J: TRBJ1-2
D: TRBD1
DNA: TGTGCCAGCAGCGAGGACAGGGCTGTGGGCTATGGCTACACCTTC
CDR3: CASSEDRAVGYGYTF

V: TRBV19
size: -
J: TRBJ2-1
D: -
DNA: TGTGCCAGTAGTAGAGGGTCTGAGCAGTTCTTC
CDR3: CASSRGSEQFF

V: TRBV15
size: -
J: TRBJ1-2
D: -
DNA: TGTGCCACCAGCAGAGATCGAAGCTTAAGCTATGGCTACACCTTC
CDR3: CATSRDRSLSYGYTF

V: TRBV29-1
size: -
J: TRBJ2-7
D: TRBD1
DNA: TGCAGCGCGATGGGACAGGGTCCCTACGAGCAGTACTTC
CDR3: CSAMGQGPYEQYF

V: TRBV29-1
size: -
J: TRBJ2-1
D: -
DNA: TGCAGCGTTACAGGGCTTGGATCCTACAATGAGCAGTTCTTC
CDR3: CSVTGLGSYNEQFF

V: TRBV4-3
size: -
J: TRBJ2-1
D: TRBD2
DNA: TGCGCCAGCAGCCCCGGACTAGCACAAACCACCAGGAATGAGCAGTTCTTC
CDR3: CASSPGLAQTTRNEQFF

V: TRBV4-1
size: -
J: TRBJ2-7
D: -
DNA: TGCGCCAGCAGCCTACGCCACCCGGGATCCTACGAGCAGTACTTC
CDR3: CASSLRHPGSYEQYF

V: TRBV5-1
size: -
J: TRBJ2-7
D: TRBD1
DNA: TGCGCCAGCAGCTTGCGGACAGGGTTAGACTACGAGCAGTACTTC
CDR3: CASSLRTGLDYEQYF

V: TRBV30
size: once
J: TRBJ2-1
D: -
DNA: TGTGCCTGGAGTTCACGGTGGAATGAGCAGTTCTTC
CDR3: CAWSSRWNEQFF

V: TRBV29-1
size: -
J: TRBJ2-7
D: -
DNA: TGCAGCGTCCATGCCCCTCGAACTAGCCATGGCTCGGGGAACGAGCAGTACTTC
CDR3: CSVHAPRTSHGSGNEQYF

V: TRBV7-3
size: -
J: TRBJ2-1
D: TRBD1
DNA: TGTGCCAGCGGGACAGGGGTAAACAATGAGCAGTTCTTC
CDR3: CASGTGVNNEQFF

V: TRBV13
size: -
J: TRBJ1-1
D: -
DNA: TGTGCCAGCAGCTTAGGGACAGACTACACTGAAGCTTTCTTT
CDR3: CASSLGTDYTEAFF

V: TRBV7-6
size: -
J: TRBJ2-3
D: -
DNA: TGTGCCAGCAGCTTAGCTCCCTACACAGATACGCAGTATTTT
CDR3: CASSLAPYTDTQYF

V: TRBV27
size: -
J: TRBJ2-2
D: -
DNA: TGTGCCAGCAGTTCCCCCCTTGCGCACACCGGGGAGCTGTTTTTT
CDR3: CASSSPLAHTGELFF

V: TRBV19
size: -
J: TRBJ2-5
D: -
DNA: TGTGCCAGTAGTATACGGGGGGAGACCCAGTACTTC
CDR3: CASSIRGETQYF

V: TRBV6-6
size: -
J: TRBJ1-5
D: -
DNA: TGTGCCAGCAGTTCAGGGGCGTATAGCAATCAGCCCCAGCATTTT
CDR3: CASSSGAYSNQPQHF

V: TRBV29-1
size: -
J: TRBJ2-1
D: -
DNA: TGCAGCGTTATCGGTGTCTCCTACAATGAGCAGTTCTTC
CDR3: CSVIGVSYNEQFF

V: TRBV18
size: -
J: TRBJ1-1
D: TRBD1
DNA: TGTGCCAGCTCAACCGGGACAGATATTCAAGCTTTCTTT
CDR3: CASSTGTDIQAFF

V: TRBV7-9
size: -
J: TRBJ2-1
D: -
DNA: TGTGCCAGCAGCTGGGCTCTAACCAATGAGCAGTTCTTC
CDR3: CASSWALTNEQFF

V: TRBV27
size: -
J: TRBJ2-7
D: -
DNA: TGTGCCAGCAGCGTCGCAGGTGGGTACGAGCAGTACTTC
CDR3: CASSVAGGYEQYF

V: TRBV7-5
size: -
J: TRBJ2-4
D: -
DNA: TGTGCCACGGAAAACAATGGGGAAAACATTCAGTACTTC
CDR3: CATENNGENIQYF

V: TRBV11-2
size: -
J: TRBJ2-3
D: -
DNA: TGTGCCAGCAGCACCCCGACAGCGACTGGCGTTCAAGGAGTGGATACGCAGTATTTT
CDR3: CASSTPTATGVQGVDTQYF

V: TRBV5-1
size: once
J: TRBJ2-7
D: TRBD2
DNA: TGCGCCAGCAGCTATAGCGGGAGTCCCACCTACGAGCAGTACTTC
CDR3: CASSYSGSPTYEQYF

V: TRBV11-3
size: -
J: TRBJ2-1
D: -
DNA: TGTGCCAGCAGCCCTGATAATCAAGAGCAGTTCTTC
CDR3: CASSPDNQEQFF